The clone carrying this TCR beta chain was seen only a few times. The antigen is undetermined. The data belong to a study of T-cell memory formation after mild COVID-19. Study at large: In these data, TCR clusters were largely donor specific. Findings and limits, study-wide: Chiefly within CM and EM were the contracting CD4+ clones; CD8+ ones were within EMRA. Confirmation was lacking for SARS-CoV-2 specificity of second-wave clones that peaked on day 37.

Barcoded TCR alpha and TCR beta cDNA libraries with UMIs came from 5'RACE using constant-segment primers. A single record per CDR3 protein comes from TCRdb applying MiXCR to the 5' RACE reads. Of 90,000 to 120,000 distinct CDR3 sequences listed, around 14% are singletons. Germline V lookup: CDR1 MNHEY, CDR2 SVGAGI. Trimming took 5 bases from V and 2 from J; bases not matched to a gene: 7. The CDR3 is 15 residues long. The chain recombines TRBV6-5 with TRBJ1-2; TRBD1 matches at 8 bases. Sequenced material: PBMCs or a T cell subset sorted from them (not recorded which). This TCR came from a man aged 18-30 years who had mild COVID-19 (a few samples of this study predate the infection). Cell type and time point are not known. The CDR3 DNA sequence: TGTGCCAGCAGTACAACCCGGACAGGGAACTATGGCTACACCTTC. Protein product: CASSTTRTGNYGYTF.